A single sample is the source of the 17 T cell receptor beta chains below, sequenced in a study of T-cell reconstitution after alpha-beta-depleted transplantation in children. Unique molecular identifiers were used to barcode this TCRbeta library. Using its own MiXCR run on the PCR reads, TCRdb lists one record per CDR3 protein. The table has some 100,000 distinct CDR3 sequences, around a sixth seen once. This specimen was PBMCs, mostly from graft donor cells, taken 180 days after TCRalphabeta/CD19-depleted stem cell transplant. The receptors stem from a male patient between 2 and 10 years old who had a stem cell transplant for acute lymphoblastic leukemia, so the T cells may come from the graft donor.

V gene TRBV24-1 combines with J gene TRBJ2-5; 8 positions match TRBD1. The J segment lost 5 bases and the V segment lost 3 bases, leaving 7 bases of the junction unmatched. CDR1 and CDR2 from the germline V gene are KGHDR and SFDVKD. This CDR3 region has 15 residues. CDR3 nucleotides: TGTGCCACCAGTGATCCGCAGGGGGCAGGCGAGACCCAGTACTTC. The encoded protein is CATSDPQGAGETQYF.

There are a few counts of this clonotype. The J gene is TRBJ1-1, the V gene TRBV27; the match to TRBD1 covers 9 bases. Looked up from germline, CDR1 is MNHEY and CDR2 is SMNVEV (reference sequence). The junction had 7 bases not matched to a gene; V was cut back by 5 bases and J by 6 bases. There are 14 residues in the CDR3. For the CDR3, the DNA is TGTGCCAGCAGTCGAGGACAGGGGAGGGCTGAAGCTTTCTTT. Translated: CASSRGQGRAEAFF.

This clonotype was found a few times. The chain carries TRBV11-2 and TRBJ2-3, with 9 bases identical to TRBD2. The CDR3 contains 18 residues. CDR1 is SGHAT and CDR2 is FQNNGV in the germline V gene. Trimming removed 4 bases from V and 4 bases from J; junction bases left unmatched: 15. The CDR3 is CASSSGLGGGARADTQYF. CDR3 sequence (DNA): TGTGCCAGCAGCTCAGGATTGGGCGGGGGGGCCCGGGCAGATACGCAGTATTTT. The full variable domain, in which reference TRBV11-2 and TRBJ2-3 provide the parts outside the CDR3, is EAGVAQSPRYKIIEKRQSVAFWCNPISGHATLYWYQQILGQGPKLLIQFQNNGVVDDSQLPKDRFSAERLKGVDSTLKIQPAKLEDSAVYLCASSSGLGGGARADTQYFGPGTRLTVL.

This clonotype was counted many times. The chain employs TRBV7-8 and TRBJ2-5; D unresolved. From germline, CDR1 is SGHVS and CDR2 FQNEAQ. With 0 bases removed from V and 3 bases from J, the gap between germline ends came to 5 bases. This CDR3 has 13 residues. The CDR3 bases are TGTGCCAGCAGCTTAGCGGCAGAAGAGACCCAGTACTTC. Translating gives CASSLAAEETQYF.

This rearrangement joins TRBV20-1 to TRBJ2-3; D perhaps matches TRBD1 (5 bases). The CDR3 consists of 14 residues. Germline loops: CDR1 DFQATT, CDR2 SNEGSKA (reference sequence). The V and J ends lost 3 bases and 0 bases respectively, with 10 bases between them. CDR3 loop: CSARRTPSTDTQYF. For the CDR3, the DNA is TGCAGTGCTAGGAGGACACCCAGCACAGATACGCAGTATTTT.

V usage is TRBV4-3 and J usage is TRBJ2-7; possibly TRBD2 for D (6 bases). Between the trimmed V and J ends, which lost 0 bases and 3 bases, there was a span of 12 bases. The CDR3 has 15 amino acids. Per germline, CDR1 LGHNA and CDR2 YSLEER. The DNA of the CDR3 is TGCGCCAGCAGCCAAGACAGGGAGGACTACTACGAGCAGTACTTC. Translated, it gives CASSQDREDYYEQYF.

Ten or more counts support this clonotype. V usage is TRBV2 and J usage is TRBJ2-7; D unclear. The germline CDR1 and CDR2 sequences are SNHLY and FYNNEI. The V end lost 5 bases, the J end lost 6 bases, and 8 bases lay between the germline ends. CDR3 length equals 11 residues. Here the CDR3 DNA reads TGTGCCAGCAGTAGGTTGGCCGAGCAGTACTTC. Encoded protein: CASSRLAEQYF.

This clonotype was seen repeatedly, ten times or more. The rearrangement links TRBV24-1 to TRBJ2-2; TRBD1 matches 9 bases. V gave up 5 bases and J gave up 5 bases; unmatched junction bases: 2. The CDR3 totals 14 residues. The germline V gene has CDR1 KGHDR and CDR2 SFDVKD. For the CDR3, the DNA is TGTGCCACCAGTGGGACAGGGGAGACCGGGGAGCTGTTTTTT. This encodes CATSGTGETGELFF.

V is TRBV30 and J is TRBJ1-2, with D possibly TRBD1 on 5 matching bases. Trimming shortened V by 4 bases and J by 0 bases, and 18 bases separated the two germline ends. The CDR3 sequence is 16 residues long. Germline-derived CDR1 and CDR2 are GTSNPN and SVGIG (reference sequence). CDR3 in DNA: TGTGCCTGGAAACGACGGGGGGACCCAGCTAACTATGGCTACACCTTC. This gives the protein CAWKRRGDPANYGYTF.

This clonotype has a handful of counts. The chain couples TRBV29-1 to TRBJ2-1; D possibly matches TRBD1 or TRBD2 (6 bases each). V gave up 1 base and J gave up 2 bases, with 12 bases separating them. Germline lookup yields CDR1 SQVTM and CDR2 ANQGSEA. The CDR3 has 15 amino acids. Here the CDR3 reads CSVEGGARAYNEQFF. The CDR3 DNA follows: TGCAGCGTTGAAGGGGGGGCGAGGGCCTACAATGAGCAGTTCTTC.

A few counts support this clonotype. This chain joins TRBV20-1 and TRBJ2-3; 9 bases align to TRBD1. This CDR3 has 15 amino acids. The V segment lost 5 bases and the J segment 6 bases; nucleotides outside the gene matches: 12. Looked up from germline, CDR1 is DFQATT and CDR2 is SNEGSKA (reference sequence). CDR3 in DNA: TGCAGTGCTGGGCCAACAGGGGGCCAGGGGGATACGCAGTATTTT. As protein: CSAGPTGGQGDTQYF.

Only a few counts were recorded for this clonotype. The J gene is TRBJ2-2, the V gene TRBV7-2; D is undetermined. Trimming left V 5 bases short and J 0 bases short, with 13 bases between. The CDR3 totals 16 residues. Germline CDR1 is SGHTA and CDR2 is FQGNSA. The CDR3 nucleotides read TGTGCCAGCAGCCTCCATCCCGACGCGAACACCGGGGAGCTGTTTTTT. It encodes CASSLHPDANTGELFF.

The gene calls are TRBV21-1 and TRBJ2-7. TRBV21-1 constitutes a pseudogene. The CDR3 contains 13 residues. The CDR3 sequence: CASSGQVTYEQYF. The DNA of the CDR3 is TGTGCCAGCAGTGGTCAGGTTACCTACGAGCAGTACTTC.

This sequence joins TRBV20-1 and TRBJ1-1; D unresolved. This CDR3 has 10 residues. CDR1 and CDR2 from the germline V gene are DFQATT and SNEGSKA (reference sequence). The V gene lost 6 bases and the J gene lost 8 bases, with 10 bases spanning the gap. CDR3 coding DNA: TGCAGTGCCAATGGGCCCGAAGCTTTCTTT. This gives the protein CSANGPEAFF.

In DNA, the CDR3 is TGTGCCATCAGCCGTAGCGGGGAAGCGAACACCGGGGAGCTGTTTTTT. Translating it yields CAISRSGEANTGELFF. The V call is TRBV10-3, the J call TRBJ2-2; 8 bases map to TRBD2. The CDR3 extends over 16 amino acids. J was trimmed by 0 bases and V by 6 bases; bases with no gene match: 6. The germline V gene encodes CDR1 ENHRY and CDR2 SYGVKD.

This chain joins TRBV12-3 or TRBV12-4 and TRBJ1-1; possibly TRBD1 for D (5 bases). This CDR3 comprises 15 residues. V gave up 6 bases and J gave up 1 base, with 15 bases separating them. The DNA for the CDR3 is TGTGCCAGCAGCCCACTGGGACGAGAGAACACTGAAGCTTTCTTT. Protein product: CASSPLGRENTEAFF.

This chain joins TRBV12-3 or TRBV12-4 and TRBJ1-5; 7 bases map to TRBD1. The V gene end was trimmed by 3 bases and the J gene end by 5 bases; junction bases not matched to a gene: 4. The CDR3 contains 14 residues. CDR3 sequence (DNA): TGTGCCAGCAGTTTTTCAGGGGGACATCAGCCCCAGCATTTT. Translated, it gives CASSFSGGHQPQHF.